This T cell receptor beta chain emerged from a study of vaccination effects on CD4 cells after COVID-19. Study in general: Vaccination of participants consisted of two doses of either the BNT162b2 or mRNA-1273 vaccine.

The CDR3 consists of 12 residues. Looked up from germline, CDR1 is LGHDT and CDR2 is YNNKEL (reference sequence). V was trimmed by 6 bases and J by 6 bases, leaving 11 bases between them. Of note for this clone: Its cognate antigen is unknown.

Broader study findings: No early post-infection timepoints were available in the study, which also included few convalescent patients.

Generated by immunoSEQ multiplex PCR, the TCRdb table keeps only in-frame clones and is missing some. This sample carries about 52,000 clones, nearly 80% of them seen once, and the ten largest clones take over 5%. ViraFEST used viral peptide pools to expand antigen-specific CD4+ T cells before sequencing. CD4+ T cells were isolated after around ten days of culture. None of the vaccinated had previously contracted SARS-CoV-2, and their nucleocapsid antibodies tested negative. This chain uses TRBV3-1 (or the pseudogene TRBV3-2) with TRBJ1-2; the D gene is possibly TRBD1 (6 bases). Sequenced material: CD4+ T cells from PBMCs cultured with HCoV-OC43 spike peptides, taken before COVID-19 vaccination. Subset specified: HCoV-OC43 spike overlapping peptide pool stimulation. This receptor was identified in a human donor who received a COVID-19 vaccine. CDR3 nucleotide sequence: TGTGCCAGCAGGGGGACATCGAATGGCTACACCTTC. Translation: CASRGTSNGYTF.